These 27 T cell receptor beta chains originate from one sample sequenced in a study of identical twins. TCRdb re-called the 5' RACE reads through MiXCR, storing one row per CDR3 protein. This repertoire shows roughly 770,000 distinct CDR3 sequences, over 15% found once; its top ten account for about an eighth. These data were also reused for a study on T cells expressing NK-cell markers.

The sample comprised PBMCs. These receptors came from a woman aged 18 to 35 in good health.

The V call is TRBV12-3 or TRBV12-4, the J call TRBJ2-7; tentative D call: TRBD1 (6 bases). Trimming removed 4 bases at V and 6 bases at J, with 10 bases between. CDR3 length: 12 amino acids. CDR3 loop: CASSYQGGEQYF. The CDR3 DNA reads as TGTGCCAGCAGTTACCAAGGGGGCGAGCAGTACTTC.

This clonotype has only a few counts. The rearrangement links TRBV7-2 to TRBJ2-1, with TRBD2 as a possible D gene (5 bases). CDR1 SGHTA and CDR2 FQGNSA come from the germline V gene. The V end was cut by 2 bases, the J end by 4 bases, with 12 bases between. The CDR3 is 15 residues long. The DNA of the CDR3 is TGTGCCAGCAGCTTATGGGCGGGTCCTTACAATGAGCAGTTCTTC. This translates into CASSLWAGPYNEQFF.

CDR3 region: CASSQGWFGGANQDSGANVLTF. DNA for the CDR3: TGTGCCAGCAGCCAAGGTTGGTTCGGAGGCGCGAATCAAGACTCTGGGGCCAACGTCCTGACTTTC. The chain links TRBV4-2 to TRBJ2-6; D perhaps matches TRBD2 (5 bases). The CDR3 sequence is 22 residues long. Per germline, CDR1 LGHNA and CDR2 YNFKEQ. The V gene lost 1 base and the J gene lost 0 bases, with 25 bases spanning the gap.

The rearrangement links TRBV20-1 to TRBJ1-1, with unresolved D. Trimming cost V 1 base and J 4 bases, with 13 bases left between them. The CDR3 has 14 amino acids. Germline assignment: CDR1 DFQATT and CDR2 SNEGSKA (reference sequence). CDR3 protein: CSARGRLLSTEAFF. DNA for the CDR3: TGCAGTGCTAGAGGACGGCTACTGAGCACTGAAGCTTTCTTT.

This chain links TRBV10-3 with TRBJ2-1; D may match TRBD1 or TRBD2 (5 bases each). The CDR3 has 13 amino acids. Germline V CDR1 and CDR2: ENHRY, SYGVKD. V was shortened by 11 bases and J by 9 bases, with 20 bases between the two germline ends. The CDR3 sequence: CAVLGTPESEQFF. CDR3 nucleotide sequence: TGTGCCGTCCTCGGGACCCCAGAGAGTGAGCAGTTCTTC.

This clonotype was recorded a few times. The rearrangement uses TRBV5-1 and TRBJ1-1; D gene uncertain. The CDR3 loop spans 14 amino acids. From germline, CDR1 is SGHRS and CDR2 YFSETQ. Trimming pared 2 bases from V and 5 bases from J, leaving 13 bases between. CDR3 amino acids: CASSFSAGWTEAFF. The CDR3 DNA follows: TGCGCCAGCAGCTTTTCGGCAGGATGGACTGAAGCTTTCTTT.

This rearrangement joins TRBV27 to TRBJ2-1; 13 positions agree with TRBD2. Germline V gene lookup returns CDR1 MNHEY and CDR2 SMNVEV (reference sequence). There are 19 residues in the CDR3. J lost 3 bases, V lost 0 bases, and 8 bases had no gene match. CDR3 sequence reads: CASSLSTPRTSGGYNEQFF. The CDR3 region has the DNA TGTGCCAGCAGTTTATCGACCCCACGGACTAGCGGGGGCTACAATGAGCAGTTCTTC.

This chain connects TRBV5-1 to TRBJ2-3, with TRBD2 matching 9 bases. J lost 8 bases, V lost 5 bases, and 15 bases had no gene match. CDR3 size: 16 residues. Germline V gene data show CDR1 as SGHRS and CDR2 as YFSETQ. CDR3 nucleotide sequence: TGCGCCAGCAGTCCTACAGCGGGAGCGGGGGGAGCTACGCAGTATTTT. This gives the protein CASSPTAGAGGATQYF.

The chain recombines TRBV29-1 with TRBJ1-1, with D unresolved. The CDR3 is 13 amino acids. CDR1 is SQVTM, CDR2 ANQGSEA, per germline. V lost 7 bases and J lost 0, with 12 bases in between. The CDR3 nucleotides are TGCAGCGCTCATACACAACTGAACACTGAAGCTTTCTTT. Amino acid sequence: CSAHTQLNTEAFF.

The V gene is TRBV7-6, the J gene TRBJ2-2; 7 bases map to TRBD2. The CDR3 runs to 19 residues. The germline CDR1 and CDR2 sequences are SGHVS and FNYEAQ. V trimming: 1 base; J trimming: 0 bases; junction bases outside the gene matches: 11. The CDR3 spells CASSLVPSGRRSNTGELFF. In nucleotides, the CDR3 is TGTGCCAGCAGCTTAGTGCCTAGCGGACGTCGATCGAACACCGGGGAGCTGTTTTTT.

The chain carries TRBV20-1 and TRBJ2-7; weak D call: TRBD2 (6 bases). V was clipped by 5 bases and J by 5 bases, with 19 bases between them. The length of the CDR3 is 14 residues. In germline, CDR1 is DFQATT, CDR2 SNEGSKA (reference sequence). The CDR3 DNA reads as TGCAGTGCTCGGCGGGGCGGAGGGCCCGACGAGCAGTACTTC. Protein sequence: CSARRGGGPDEQYF.

The chain couples TRBV6-1 to TRBJ1-5; D is possibly TRBD1 (6 bases). V dropped 4 bases and J dropped 2 bases, with 12 bases sitting between them. The CDR3 totals 15 residues. Per the germline V gene, CDR1 is MNHNS and CDR2 is SASEGT. The CDR3 spells CASSVQGEGNQPQHF. The CDR3 nucleotides read TGTGCCAGCAGTGTACAGGGCGAGGGCAATCAGCCCCAGCATTTT.

This clonotype was seen a few times. The chain employs TRBV18 and TRBJ1-1; D remains ambiguous. Germline V lookup: CDR1 KGHSH, CDR2 LQKENI. The CDR3 has 11 residues. V was trimmed by 1 base and J by 11 bases, leaving 8 bases between them. Here the CDR3 reads CASSPLGGAFF. The DNA of the CDR3 is TGTGCCAGCTCACCACTCGGCGGGGCTTTCTTT.

This clonotype was seen a handful of times. This chain uses TRBV29-1 with TRBJ2-1; D is unclear. The CDR3 sequence is 13 residues long. V was trimmed by 7 bases and J by 1 base, leaving 11 bases between them. Germline V CDR1 and CDR2: SQVTM, ANQGSEA. CDR3 DNA sequence: TGCAGCGCCCAGGCAGTATCCTACAATGAGCAGTTCTTC. The encoded protein is CSAQAVSYNEQFF.

The chain links TRBV15 to TRBJ2-5; TRBD2 agrees at 7 bases. The CDR3 is 15 amino acids. Germline CDR1 reads LNHNV; CDR2 reads YYDKDF (reference sequence). V lost 5 bases and J lost 5; bases outside the gene matches: 11. The CDR3 DNA reads as TGTGCCACCAGCCGTCGCGGCGGGAGAAGCGAGACCCAGTACTTC. Its translation: CATSRRGGRSETQYF.

The CDR3 spells CASSFVLAGNNEQFF. Here the CDR3 DNA reads TGTGCCAGCAGCTTTGTTCTAGCGGGAAACAATGAGCAGTTCTTC. This chain connects TRBV7-8 to TRBJ2-1; 9 bases align to TRBD2. Trimming cost V 3 bases and J 5 bases; bases outside gene matches: 5. The length of the CDR3 is 15 residues. CDR1 and CDR2 (germline): SGHVS, FQNEAQ.

This clonotype occurred a few times. The chain is built from TRBV9 and TRBJ2-4; D is perhaps TRBD2 (5 bases). V was clipped by 0 bases and J by 0 bases, with 7 bases between them. The germline gives CDR1 SGDLS, CDR2 YYNGEE. The CDR3 is 15 residues long. In nucleotides, the CDR3 is TGTGCCAGCAGCGTAGCAGGACTAGCCAAAAACATTCAGTACTTC. This sequence encodes CASSVAGLAKNIQYF.

This clonotype has more than one count but fewer than ten. The chain recombines TRBV5-1 with TRBJ1-1, with unresolved D. V was clipped by 4 bases and J by 5 bases, with 9 bases between them. Germline CDR1 and CDR2: SGHRS and YFSETQ. The CDR3 extends over 12 amino acids. The CDR3 region has the DNA TGCGCCAGCAGCCATGTAGGGACTGAAGCTTTCTTT. Amino acid sequence: CASSHVGTEAFF. Together with reference TRBV5-1 and TRBJ1-1, the CDR3 gives the full variable domain: KAGVTQTPRYLIKTRGQQVTLSCSPISGHRSVSWYQQTPGQGLQFLFEYFSETQRNKGNFPGRFSGRQFSNSRSEMNVSTLELGDSALYLCASSHVGTEAFFGQGTRLTVV.

This clonotype turned up a few times. This rearrangement joins TRBV9 to TRBJ2-3; D is unclear. CDR1 SGDLS and CDR2 YYNGEE come from the germline V gene. With 0 bases removed from V and 4 bases from J, the gap between germline ends came to 12 bases. CDR3 length: 15 amino acids. The CDR3 loop reads CASSVGWAAPDTQYF. DNA of the CDR3: TGTGCCAGCAGCGTAGGCTGGGCAGCACCAGATACGCAGTATTTT.

The rearrangement links TRBV3-1 to TRBJ2-7; D ambiguous. Trimming took 0 bases from V and 10 from J, leaving 13 bases between them. Per the germline V gene, CDR1 is LGHDT and CDR2 is YNNKEL (reference sequence). The CDR3 totals 13 residues. The CDR3 bases are TGTGCCAGCAGCCAAGAAACGATTGGAGTTCAGTACTTC. Its protein is CASSQETIGVQYF.

The sample holds many counts of this clonotype. The chain is built from TRBV6-1 and TRBJ2-7, with D perhaps TRBD1 or TRBD2 (5 bases each). Trimming removed 6 bases from V and 2 bases from J, with 17 bases in between. CDR3 length equals 15 residues. Germline V gene data show CDR1 as MNHNS and CDR2 as SASEGT. CDR3 in amino acids: CASRPYRGLTYEQYF. The CDR3 DNA reads TGTGCCAGCAGACCGTATCGGGGCCTTACCTACGAGCAGTACTTC.

This clonotype was recorded a few times. The V call is TRBV5-1, the J call TRBJ2-2; 8 bases line up with TRBD1. This CDR3 is built from 14 residues. Germline V CDR1 and CDR2: SGHRS, YFSETQ. J gave up 11 bases and V 1 base, and 7 bases lay outside the gene matches. CDR3 sequence (DNA): TGCGCCAGCAGCTTGCGGCCCGGACAGGGTGAGCTGTTTTTT. This translates into CASSLRPGQGELFF.

The chain combines TRBV3-1 with TRBJ2-1, with 9 bases fitting TRBD2. The V segment lost 11 bases and the J segment 8 bases; nucleotides outside the gene matches: 22. The germline V gene has CDR1 LGHDT and CDR2 YNNKEL (reference sequence). The CDR3 is 17 amino acids. The CDR3 DNA reads TGTGCCTGCTGCCAAGATATGAGGGTAGCGGGAGATCATGAGCAGTTCTTC. Amino acids: CACCQDMRVAGDHEQFF.

The gene calls are TRBV6-5 and TRBJ1-1, with a tentative D call TRBD1 (5 bases). With 3 bases removed from V and 3 bases from J, the gap between germline ends came to 14 bases. Germline V gene lookup returns CDR1 MNHEY and CDR2 SVGAGI. The CDR3 has 15 amino acids. In nucleotides, the CDR3 is TGTGCCAGCAGTTATCAACAGGAAGGGTACACTGAAGCTTTCTTT. It codes for CASSYQQEGYTEAFF.

This clonotype was counted a few times. The chain recombines TRBV6-2 or TRBV6-3 with TRBJ2-5, with D unclear. Germline V gene data show CDR1 as MNHEY and CDR2 as SVGEGT. CDR3 length equals 13 residues. Trimming left V 4 bases short and J 4 bases short, with 10 bases between. The CDR3 bases are TGTGCCAGCAGTTCGGTAGAGAGAGAGACCCAGTACTTC. Translated: CASSSVERETQYF.

The chain uses TRBV5-8 and TRBJ1-1, with 9 bases aligning to TRBD1. This CDR3 region has 14 residues. The germline V gene has CDR1 SGHTS and CDR2 YDEGEE. V trimming: 3 bases; J trimming: 4 bases; junction bases outside the gene matches: 4. CDR3 in DNA: TGTGCCAGCAGCTGGGGACAGGGAATCACTGAAGCTTTCTTT. Protein product: CASSWGQGITEAFF.

The table lists this clonotype with a few counts. V is TRBV5-5 and J is TRBJ2-7, with D perhaps matching TRBD1 (6 bases). This CDR3 contains 15 residues. V was clipped by 2 bases and J by 6 bases, with 18 bases between them. Germline-derived CDR1 and CDR2 are SGHKS and YYEKEE (reference sequence). For the CDR3, the DNA is TGTGCCAGCAGCTTTTCACCGGGACATCCGCTCGAGCAGTACTTC. This gives the protein CASSFSPGHPLEQYF.